This TCR beta chain came from a study of T cell responses to AZD1222 COVID-19 vaccine. General study results and limits: The repertoires were collected only after the peak T cell response. After two AZD1222 doses, spike-specific TCR breadth and depth rose versus day 0.

From germline, CDR1 is MNHEY and CDR2 SVGAGI. This CDR3 contains 12 residues. Between the trimmed V and J ends, which lost 5 bases and 5 bases, there was a span of 9 bases. Comments on this clone: Its cognate antigen is unknown.

The data were produced by immunoSEQ multiplex PCR, yet TCRdb's version contains in-frame clones alone and is incomplete. Altogether 90,000 to 120,000 clones are present, around nine tenths being singletons, with the ten largest covering 3.1%. The rearrangement uses TRBV6-5 and TRBJ1-2, with D possibly being TRBD1 (5 bases). This receptor was identified in an adult in good health. The material was peripheral blood, obtained on day 0 of MenACWY control vaccination. In DNA form, the CDR3 reads TGTGCCAGCAGTAATACAGGTTATGGCTACACCTTC. Translated, it gives CASSNTGYGYTF.